This T cell receptor beta chain was obtained from a study of blood T cell repertoires in COVID-19. About the study: Both acute and convalescent COVID-19 samples were obtained from the United States, Italy and Spain. From T cells, B-cell-depleted T cells, or PBMCs came the material, which was cDNA or gDNA.

Some clones are missing from TCRdb's copy, which holds only in-frame ones; the method was immunoSEQ multiplex PCR. The sample shows a few hundred thousand clones, more than 75% of them seen only once. Per the germline V gene, CDR1 is SGHRS and CDR2 is YFSETQ. The V end lost 4 bases, the J end lost 6 bases, and 11 bases lay between the germline ends. The CDR3 extends over 14 amino acids. The sequence was collected from a woman aged 45-59 years with active or convalescent COVID-19. Input material: peripheral blood. The chain links TRBV5-1 to TRBJ1-6; no clear D. CDR3: CASSRGEVNSPLHF. CDR3 DNA: TGCGCCAGCAGCCGCGGGGAAGTTAATTCACCCCTCCACTTT.